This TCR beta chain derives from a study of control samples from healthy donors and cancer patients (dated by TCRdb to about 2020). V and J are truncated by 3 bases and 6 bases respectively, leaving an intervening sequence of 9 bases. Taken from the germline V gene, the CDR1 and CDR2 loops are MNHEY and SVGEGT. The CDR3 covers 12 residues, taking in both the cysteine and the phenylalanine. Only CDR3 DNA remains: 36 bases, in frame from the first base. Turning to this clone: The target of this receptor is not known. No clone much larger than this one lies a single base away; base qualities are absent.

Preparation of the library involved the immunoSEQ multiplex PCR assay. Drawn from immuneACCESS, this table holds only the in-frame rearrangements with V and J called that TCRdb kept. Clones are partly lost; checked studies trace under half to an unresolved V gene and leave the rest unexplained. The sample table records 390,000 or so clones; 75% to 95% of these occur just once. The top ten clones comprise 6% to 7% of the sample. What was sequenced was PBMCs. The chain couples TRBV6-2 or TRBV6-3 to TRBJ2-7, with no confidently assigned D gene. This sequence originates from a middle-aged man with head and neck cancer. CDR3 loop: CASSYPSVEQYF. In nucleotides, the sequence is TGTGCCAGCAGTTATCCATCGGTCGAGCAGTACTTC.